This T cell receptor beta chain was identified during a study of blood T cell repertoires in COVID-19. This clone has at least ten counts. The V gene lost 4 bases and the J gene lost 0 bases, with 17 bases spanning the gap. Per germline, CDR1 SGHDT and CDR2 YYEEEE. There are 18 residues in the CDR3. The method was immunoSEQ multiplex PCR; TCRdb's version includes in-frame clones alone and lacks a portion of them. The table lists about 160,000 clones, approximately 80% of them singletons, with approximately 15% in the top ten. The chain recombines TRBV5-6 with TRBJ1-6; no firm D call. What was sequenced was peripheral blood. The sequence was collected from a woman aged 80 or over with acute or convalescent COVID-19. The CDR3 nucleotides read TGTGCCAGCAGCGCGCCGATCGGAGGGCTCTCCTATAATTCACCCCTCCACTTT. Its translation: CASSAPIGGLSYNSPLHF.